The clone carrying this T cell receptor (beta chain) came up once. This sample is drawn from a study of blood T cell repertoires in COVID-19. Study-level background: Nucleic acid was either cDNA or gDNA, and it came from T cells, B-cell-depleted T cells, or PBMCs.

The method was immunoSEQ multiplex PCR; TCRdb's version includes in-frame clones alone and lacks a portion of them. The sample carries about 290,000 clones, around 89% recorded once. V lost 3 bases, J lost 0 bases, and 9 bases lay in between. This CDR3 is 14 amino acids long. Germline V gene data show CDR1 as MNHEY and CDR2 as SMNVEV (reference sequence). This TCR derives from a man in his forties with acute or convalescent COVID-19. The rearrangement links TRBV27 to TRBJ2-7, with D maybe TRBD2 (5 bases). Source material: peripheral blood. In nucleotides, the CDR3 is TGTGCCAGCAGTTTCCAGCGGACCTCCTACGAGCAGTACTTC. Protein: CASSFQRTSYEQYF.